These 26 T cell receptor beta chains share one sample of origin, sequenced in a study of technical replicates of blood from several donors. Assay used: immunoSEQ multiplex PCR; TCRdb lists only in-frame clones, some missing. The sample holds 75,000 to 90,000 clones, 90% to 95% seen once. Material: T cells isolated from PBMCs. The receptors were gathered from a human donor in good health.

The chain employs TRBV11-2 and TRBJ1-2, with D tentatively TRBD1 (5 bases). CDR1 is SGHAT, CDR2 FQNNGV, per germline. V was clipped by 2 bases and J by 8 bases, with 9 bases between them. This CDR3 is 12 amino acids long. The CDR3: CASSLQGNGYTF. Written as DNA, the CDR3 is TGTGCCAGCAGCTTACAGGGTAACGGCTACACCTTC.

In this sample, this clone turned up a few times. The rearrangement links TRBV4-1 to TRBJ2-1; D uncertain. The CDR3 covers 14 residues. Germline V CDR1 and CDR2: MGHRA, YSYEKL. The V and J ends lost 3 bases and 4 bases respectively, with 10 bases between them. In DNA, the CDR3 is TGCGCCAGCAGCCAGTCCTTCGGGTACAATGAGCAGTTCTTC. Encoded protein: CASSQSFGYNEQFF.

The chain joins TRBV5-1 to TRBJ2-3; D is undetermined. The CDR3 length is 14 residues. CDR1 SGHRS and CDR2 YFSETQ come from the germline V gene. Trimming took 0 bases from V and 2 from J, leaving 7 bases between them. The CDR3 is CASSLDSTTDTQYF. CDR3 nucleotides: TGCGCCAGCAGCTTGGACAGCACCACAGATACGCAGTATTTT.

The chain has TRBV6-1 and TRBJ2-3; 10 bases align to TRBD2. Germline V gene sequence: CDR1 MNHNS, CDR2 SASEGT. The V and J ends lost 3 bases and 7 bases, in that order; junction bases with no gene match: 10. The CDR3 is made up of 16 amino acids. For the CDR3, the DNA is TGTGCCAGCAGTGAGGCCGGGACTAGCGAGTTTCATACGCAGTATTTT. It specifies CASSEAGTSEFHTQYF.

The chain has TRBV6-1 and TRBJ1-1; D is possibly TRBD1 (6 bases). The CDR3 contains 13 residues. Germline V gene data show CDR1 as MNHNS and CDR2 as SASEGT. The V and J ends lost 11 bases and 3 bases respectively, with 16 bases between them. Here the CDR3 reads CAGTRTLDTEAFF. CDR3 in DNA: TGTGCCGGGACAAGGACTTTGGACACTGAAGCTTTCTTT.

The V gene is TRBV28, the J gene TRBJ2-7; the D gene is possibly TRBD2 (5 bases). Trimming shortened V by 7 bases and J by 2 bases, and 12 bases separated the two germline ends. Germline loops: CDR1 MDHEN, CDR2 SYDVKM. This CDR3 contains 13 residues. The CDR3 bases are TGTGCCAGCACGAGCGGTACAACCTACGAGCAGTACTTC. Protein sequence: CASTSGTTYEQYF.

The chain links TRBV5-1 to TRBJ2-2, with D possibly matching TRBD2 (6 bases). The germline CDR1 and CDR2 sequences are SGHRS and YFSETQ. The CDR3 sequence is 16 residues long. V lost 0 bases to trimming and J lost 1 base, with 10 bases between them. The CDR3 region has the DNA TGCGCCAGCAGCTTGGGAATTAGCGGGAACACCGGGGAGCTGTTTTTT. The encoded protein is CASSLGISGNTGELFF.

This clone was picked up one time. The chain joins TRBV7-3 to TRBJ1-2, with D perhaps TRBD1 (5 bases). The CDR3 has 14 amino acids. Per germline, CDR1 SGHTA and CDR2 FQGTGA. V dropped 5 bases and J dropped 1 base, with 11 bases sitting between them. Here the CDR3 DNA reads TGTGCCAGCAGCGCGACCAGGGATAACTATGGCTACACCTTC. Amino acids: CASSATRDNYGYTF.

V is TRBV5-6 and J is TRBJ1-4; D remains ambiguous. Germline V gene data show CDR1 as SGHDT and CDR2 as YYEEEE. Trimming left V 1 base short and J 7 bases short, with 8 bases between. The CDR3 consists of 13 residues. CDR3 bases: TGTGCCAGCAGCTTGTGGGAGGTTGAAAAACTGTTTTTT. It codes for CASSLWEVEKLFF.

This chain uses TRBV6-1 with TRBJ1-5, with D unresolved. This CDR3 spans 13 amino acids. V lost 2 bases to trimming and J lost 6 bases, with 8 bases between them. Looked up from germline, CDR1 is MNHNS and CDR2 is SASEGT. The CDR3 sequence: CASSEQLSQPQHF. CDR3 DNA: TGTGCCAGCAGTGAACAGTTGTCTCAGCCCCAGCATTTT.

This clone showed up just once. The chain has TRBV10-2 and TRBJ2-1, with 11 bases fitting TRBD2. From germline, CDR1 is WSHSY and CDR2 SAAADI. The CDR3 sequence is 13 residues long. With 10 bases clipped from V and 4 bases from J, the junction kept 3 bases outside the gene matches. CDR3 in DNA: TGCGCCACCGGGACTAGCGGTTACAATGAGCAGTTCTTC. It codes for CATGTSGYNEQFF.

This sequence joins TRBV28 and TRBJ1-5; unclear D gene. Trimming left V 3 bases short and J 6 bases short, with 12 bases between. CDR3 size: 14 residues. In germline, CDR1 is MDHEN, CDR2 SYDVKM. CDR3 sequence (DNA): TGTGCCAGCAGTTTTTTCTATAACAGTCAGCCCCAGCATTTT. Translated: CASSFFYNSQPQHF. The full variable domain, in which reference TRBV28 and TRBJ1-5 provide the parts outside the CDR3, is DVKVTQSSRYLVKRTGEKVFLECVQDMDHENMFWYRQDPGLGLRLIYFSYDVKMKEKGDIPEGYSVSREKKERFSLILESASTNQTSMYLCASSFFYNSQPQHFGDGTRLSIL.

J is TRBJ2-3 and V is TRBV21-1; the table's D gene call, TRBD2, was not cross checked with the DNA. TRBV21-1 is a pseudogene locus. This CDR3 contains 15 residues. CDR3 nucleotide sequence: TGTGCCAGCAGCAAAGGTGTAGCGGGAGATGATACGCAGTATTTT. Amino acids: CASSKGVAGDDTQYF.

J is TRBJ2-1 and V is TRBV9; D may be TRBD2 (5 bases). Trimming left V 0 bases short and J 3 bases short, with 10 bases between. The CDR3 length is 15 residues. The germline V gene encodes CDR1 SGDLS and CDR2 YYNGEE. CDR3 coding DNA: TGTGCCAGCAGCGTAGACCGGGATAACTACAATGAGCAGTTCTTC. Its protein product is CASSVDRDNYNEQFF.

J is TRBJ2-3 and V is TRBV29-1, with 7 bases that match TRBD1. In germline, CDR1 is SQVTM, CDR2 ANQGSEA. The CDR3 is 14 amino acids. J was trimmed by 3 bases and V by 2 bases; bases with no gene match: 5. The CDR3 sequence: CSVETGQATDTQYF. Here the CDR3 DNA reads TGCAGCGTTGAAACAGGACAGGCGACAGATACGCAGTATTTT.

This clone was counted only a few times. The chain recombines TRBV9 with TRBJ1-3, with D perhaps matching TRBD1 (6 bases). With 3 bases removed from V and 0 bases from J, the gap between germline ends came to 10 bases. The CDR3 runs to 15 residues. CDR1 SGDLS and CDR2 YYNGEE come from the germline V gene. DNA for the CDR3: TGTGCCAGCAGCGCCTGGACAGACTCTGGAAACACCATATATTTT. Translation: CASSAWTDSGNTIYF.

The chain links TRBV30 to TRBJ2-3; 11 bases are a match to TRBD2. V was pared by 4 bases and J by 2 bases, with 5 bases of the junction left unmatched. In germline, CDR1 is GTSNPN, CDR2 SVGIG (reference sequence). This CDR3 contains 15 residues. CDR3 in DNA: TGTGCCTGGATCGGGACTAGCGGCCCCACAGATACGCAGTATTTT. Amino acid sequence: CAWIGTSGPTDTQYF.

This clone has just one count. J is TRBJ2-3 and V is TRBV7-3, with a weak D call TRBD1 (8 bases). Trimming shortened V by 4 bases and J by 1 base, and 15 bases separated the two germline ends. The CDR3 covers 16 residues. Germline values: CDR1 SGHTA, CDR2 FQGTGA. The chain's CDR3 is CASSSGTGGGTDTQYF. CDR3 DNA: TGTGCCAGCAGCTCCGGAACAGGGGGGGGCACAGATACGCAGTATTTT.

The chain combines TRBV10-3 with TRBJ1-1; D remains ambiguous. Germline assignment: CDR1 ENHRY and CDR2 SYGVKD. CDR3 length: 13 amino acids. Trimming shortened V by 2 bases and J by 1 base, and 5 bases separated the two germline ends. CDR3 DNA sequence: TGTGCCATCAGTGAGAAACAGAACACTGAAGCTTTCTTT. Encoded protein: CAISEKQNTEAFF.

The gene calls are TRBV7-9 and TRBJ2-3, with TRBD1 identical over 7 bases. Germline-derived CDR1 and CDR2 are SEHNR and FQNEAQ (reference sequence). The CDR3 is 16 residues long. With V trimmed by 5 bases and J by 2 bases, 10 bases remained unmatched. The CDR3: CASSGRQGRDTDTQYF. CDR3 bases: TGTGCCAGCAGCGGACGACAGGGACGTGACACAGATACGCAGTATTTT.

This chain joins TRBV29-1 and TRBJ1-1; D remains ambiguous. Trimming stripped 5 bases from V and 1 base from J, with 17 bases between. The CDR3 covers 15 residues. CDR1 is SQVTM and CDR2 is ANQGSEA in the germline V gene. CDR3 loop: CSVCSGPKKNTEAFF. CDR3 nucleotides: TGCAGCGTTTGCTCGGGTCCAAAAAAGAACACTGAAGCTTTCTTT. The full variable domain, its missing parts supplied by reference TRBV29-1 and TRBJ1-1, is SAVISQKPSRDICQRGTSLTIQCQVDSQVTMMFWYRQQPGQSLTLIATANQGSEATYESGFVIDKFPISRPNLTFSTLTVSNMSPEDSSIYLCSVCSGPKKNTEAFFGQGTRLTVV.

The V and J genes are TRBV27 and TRBJ2-7; 9 positions agree with TRBD1. Germline loops: CDR1 MNHEY, CDR2 SMNVEV (reference sequence). This CDR3 region has 14 residues. J lost 2 bases, V lost 3 bases, and 2 bases had no gene match. The DNA of the CDR3 is TGTGCCAGCAGTTTCCGGGACAGGGCCTACGAGCAGTACTTC. Translating gives CASSFRDRAYEQYF.

This clone was counted a few times. This rearrangement joins TRBV19 to TRBJ1-2; D call uncertain. CDR1 and CDR2 from the germline V gene are LNHDA and SQIVND (reference sequence). Trimming left V 7 bases short and J 8 bases short, with 17 bases between. The CDR3 covers 13 residues. CDR3: CASNLKRREGYTF. For the CDR3, the DNA is TGTGCCAGTAACCTCAAACGGAGGGAAGGCTACACCTTC. Based on the CDR3 plus reference TRBV19 and TRBJ1-2, the full variable domain is DGGITQSPKYLFRKEGQNVTLSCEQNLNHDAMYWYRQDPGQGLRLIYYSQIVNDFQKGDIAEGYSVSREKKESFPLTVTSAQKNPTAFYLCASNLKRREGYTFGSGTRLTVV.

The chain couples TRBV27 to TRBJ2-7; weak D call: TRBD2 (6 bases). Trimming took 5 bases from V and 7 from J, leaving 12 bases between them. Germline V gene sequence: CDR1 MNHEY, CDR2 SMNVEV (reference sequence). The CDR3 is 12 amino acids. CDR3 loop: CASSPLGGEQYF. CDR3 coding DNA: TGTGCCAGCAGTCCCCTGGGGGGTGAGCAGTACTTC.

The chain employs TRBV10-1 and TRBJ2-1; D possibly corresponds to TRBD1 (5 bases). The CDR3 is 14 amino acids. Looked up from germline, CDR1 is WNHNN and CDR2 is SYGVQD (reference sequence). With 3 bases removed from V and 7 bases from J, the gap between germline ends came to 13 bases. The CDR3 spells CASSDGRVGNEQFF. CDR3 bases: TGCGCCAGCAGTGATGGCAGGGTAGGGAATGAGCAGTTCTTC.

CDR3 protein: CASSIDLRTGILYEQYF. The CDR3 nucleotides are TGTGCCAGTAGTATAGACCTTCGTACAGGGATCCTCTACGAGCAGTACTTC. The chain links TRBV19 to TRBJ2-7, with a weak D call TRBD1 (6 bases). The germline CDR1 and CDR2 sequences are LNHDA and SQIVND (reference sequence). This CDR3 spans 17 amino acids. V was clipped by 0 bases and J by 3 bases, with 18 bases between them. Variable domain in full (rest from reference TRBV19 and TRBJ2-7): DGGITQSPKYLFRKEGQNVTLSCEQNLNHDAMYWYRQDPGQGLRLIYYSQIVNDFQKGDIAEGYSVSREKKESFPLTVTSAQKNPTAFYLCASSIDLRTGILYEQYFGPGTRLTVT.